The rows below give T cell receptor beta chains drawn from one sample of a study of control samples from healthy donors and cancer patients. Produced via immunoSEQ multiplex PCR; TCRdb's table is partial and in-frame only. This sample has 150,000 to 200,000 clones; approximately 96% occur once, and the top ten carry about 9.3%. Input material: blood. Receptors originate from a woman between 40 and 55 years old in good health. The CDR3 runs from the conserved cysteine through the conserved F or W.

V	J	CDR3
TRBV2	TRBJ1-5	CASSGGSGTQPQHF
TRBV7-3	TRBJ2-3	CASSAELAGGTDTQYF
TRBV15	TRBJ1-3	CATSSGLGGNTIYF
TRBV29-1	TRBJ2-3	CSVTDGTDTQYF
TRBV7-9	TRBJ1-6	CASSLVTGHNSPLHF
TRBV2	TRBJ1-1	CASSAQPGVNTEAFF
TRBV11-2	TRBJ1-1	CASSPRQAGGTEAFF
TRBV7-2	TRBJ1-5	CASSLSLNQPQHF
TRBV9	TRBJ2-3	CASSAFGTSGGTDTQYF
TRBV2	TRBJ1-5	CASSEAHRGVNQPQHF
TRBV13	TRBJ2-7	CASSPHLREQYF
TRBV19	TRBJ1-2	CASQNPGTANYGYTF